These 24 T cell receptor beta chains came from one sample sequenced in a study of response to subunit inactivated influenza vaccine. TCRdb recomputed calls from the RT-PCR reads with MiXCR, one row per CDR3 protein. The table includes more than 600,000 distinct CDR3 sequences, approximately 17% detected once. Here the sequenced sample was PBMCs from blood, taken 4 to 6 days after vaccination. All receptors come from a man aged 50-59 years who received an inactivated influenza vaccine.

In nucleotides, the CDR3 is TGTGCCAGCAGCTTAAAGACAGCGAGTGAGCAGTACTTC. Protein sequence: CASSLKTASEQYF. The V and J genes are TRBV7-9 and TRBJ2-7; D might be TRBD1 (5 bases). Germline V gene lookup returns CDR1 SEHNR and CDR2 FQNEAQ (reference sequence). V lost 2 bases, J lost 7 bases, and 12 bases lay in between. CDR3 length: 13 amino acids.

This clonotype occurred many times. The chain combines TRBV4-3 with TRBJ2-1; D not certain. V was trimmed by 3 bases and J by 1 base, leaving 10 bases between them. The V gene's germline CDR1 is LGHNA and CDR2 YSLEER. This CDR3 comprises 15 residues. The CDR3 spells CASSHLLGSYNEQFF. In DNA, the CDR3 is TGCGCCAGCAGCCATCTCTTGGGTTCCTACAATGAGCAGTTCTTC.

This clonotype has ten or more counts. This chain joins TRBV9 and TRBJ2-7, with D uncertain. V was cut by 0 bases and J by 0 bases, with 10 bases left in between. This CDR3 spans 15 amino acids. CDR1 is SGDLS, CDR2 YYNGEE, per germline. The CDR3, as DNA: TGTGCCAGCAGCGTAGGTGACTCGAGCTCCTACGAGCAGTACTTC. Protein: CASSVGDSSSYEQYF. The whole variable domain, remainder taken from reference TRBV9 and TRBJ2-7, is DSGVTQTPKHLITATGQRVTLRCSPRSGDLSVYWYQQSLDQGLQFLIQYYNGEERAKGNILERFSAQQFPDLHSELNLSSLELGDSALYFCASSVGDSSSYEQYFGPGTRLTVT.

This clonotype has a handful of counts. This chain joins TRBV7-2 and TRBJ2-4, with 10 bases matching TRBD2. CDR3 length: 15 amino acids. Germline CDR1 reads SGHTA; CDR2 reads FQGNSA. Trimming took 4 bases from V and 7 from J; bases not matched to a gene: 7. The CDR3: CASSSSSSGSNIQYF. The CDR3, as DNA: TGTGCCAGCAGCTCCAGTTCTAGCGGGAGTAACATTCAGTACTTC.

This clonotype has only a few counts. The gene calls are TRBV4-2 and TRBJ1-3; no clear D. The V gene's germline CDR1 is LGHNA and CDR2 YNFKEQ. Trimming left V 0 bases short and J 3 bases short, with 9 bases between. The CDR3 sequence is 15 residues long. The CDR3 sequence is CASSQEMAVGNTIYF. The CDR3 DNA follows: TGTGCCAGCAGCCAAGAGATGGCGGTTGGAAACACCATATATTTT.

This clonotype was found a few times. The CDR3 is CASSEDPINEQFF. Here the CDR3 DNA reads TGCGCCAGCAGTGAAGATCCTATCAATGAGCAGTTCTTC. This sequence joins TRBV4-3 and TRBJ2-1, with D unclear. Deletions cut 6 bases from V and 6 bases from J, with 12 bases between. Germline values: CDR1 LGHNA, CDR2 YSLEER. The CDR3 loop spans 13 amino acids.

This rearrangement joins TRBV29-1 to TRBJ1-2; no clear D. The germline V gene has CDR1 SQVTM and CDR2 ANQGSEA. The CDR3 covers 13 residues. Trimming cost V 6 bases and J 0 bases, with 11 bases left between them. CDR3 loop: CSVRSGTNYGYTF. Written as DNA, the CDR3 is TGCAGCGTGAGATCCGGGACTAACTATGGCTACACCTTC.

This clonotype was counted ten times or more. This chain connects TRBV29-1 to TRBJ1-4, with D perhaps matching TRBD1 (5 bases). Per germline, CDR1 SQVTM and CDR2 ANQGSEA. The V end was cut by 6 bases, the J end by 4 bases, with 18 bases between. The CDR3 is 15 amino acids. The CDR3 DNA reads TGCAGCGTCCTCGGGGGTCGGTTGGGTAATGAAAAACTGTTTTTT. Translated: CSVLGGRLGNEKLFF.

This clonotype was picked up a small number of times. In DNA, the CDR3 is TGTGCCAGCAGCCAAGTGGGAGCGGGATACTACAATGAGCAGTTCTTC. As protein: CASSQVGAGYYNEQFF. The V gene is TRBV4-2, the J gene TRBJ2-1; 7 nucleotides align to TRBD2. After removal of 1 base from V and 3 bases from J, the junction contained 6 bases not matched to a gene. Germline loops: CDR1 LGHNA, CDR2 YNFKEQ. This CDR3 region has 16 residues.

This clonotype was found a few times. V usage is TRBV28 and J usage is TRBJ1-2; D is possibly TRBD1 (5 bases). The germline V gene has CDR1 MDHEN and CDR2 SYDVKM. The V end was cut by 6 bases, the J end by 3 bases, with 17 bases between. The CDR3 spans 15 residues. Here the CDR3 reads CASREQTARHYGYTF. The CDR3 nucleotides are TGTGCCAGCAGGGAACAGACAGCTAGGCACTATGGCTACACCTTC.

The rearrangement joins TRBV3-1 to TRBJ1-5; D gene unclear. CDR1 LGHDT and CDR2 YNNKEL come from the germline V gene (reference sequence). The length of the CDR3 is 14 residues. V was trimmed by 1 base and J by 5 bases, leaving 9 bases between them. CDR3 region: CASSQGEGYQPQHF. As DNA, the CDR3 is TGTGCCAGCAGCCAAGGTGAGGGCTATCAGCCCCAGCATTTT.

The rearrangement uses TRBV5-1 and TRBJ2-5, with TRBD1 as a possible D gene (6 bases). Trimming pared 4 bases from V and 4 bases from J, leaving 17 bases between. From germline, CDR1 is SGHRS and CDR2 YFSETQ. The CDR3 spans 15 residues. CDR3 DNA sequence: TGCGCCAGCAGCCTGGAGGCCGGGACAAGAGAGACCCAGTACTTC. It encodes CASSLEAGTRETQYF.

Many counts were recorded for this clonotype. The chain joins TRBV6-5 to TRBJ2-1; 7 nucleotides line up with TRBD2. CDR1 is MNHEY and CDR2 is SVGAGI in the germline V gene. The CDR3 runs to 15 residues. The V and J ends lost 6 bases and 0 bases, in that order; junction bases with no gene match: 5. The CDR3 bases are TGTGCCAGCAGGATAAGCGGGAACTCCTACAATGAGCAGTTCTTC. It translates to CASRISGNSYNEQFF.

The J gene is TRBJ2-1, the V gene TRBV12-3 or TRBV12-4; no definite D call. Deletions cut 8 bases from V and 0 bases from J, with 8 bases between. CDR3 length equals 13 residues. CDR3 loop: CASCESSYNEQFF. CDR3 nucleotides: TGTGCCAGCTGCGAGAGCTCCTACAATGAGCAGTTCTTC.

This clonotype was found a few times. The chain has TRBV20-1 and TRBJ2-3, with 7 bases identical to TRBD2. With 4 bases clipped from V and 4 bases from J, the junction kept 11 bases outside the gene matches. The CDR3 is 15 amino acids. The germline V gene has CDR1 DFQATT and CDR2 SNEGSKA (reference sequence). CDR3 sequence reads: CSATGWAGVSDTQYF. Here the CDR3 DNA reads TGCAGTGCTACAGGTTGGGCGGGAGTGTCAGATACGCAGTATTTT.

The chain carries TRBV7-2 and TRBJ2-7; D is uncertain. Per the germline V gene, CDR1 is SGHTA and CDR2 is FQGNSA. V lost 4 bases to trimming and J lost 2 bases, with 6 bases between them. CDR3 size: 12 residues. CDR3 loop: CASSSYPYEQYF. CDR3 sequence (DNA): TGTGCCAGCAGCTCCTACCCCTACGAGCAGTACTTC.

The J gene is TRBJ2-1, the V gene TRBV10-3; TRBD2 agrees at 7 bases. The junction had 8 bases not matched to a gene; V was cut back by 2 bases and J by 7 bases. This CDR3 has 15 amino acids. Germline CDR1 ENHRY, CDR2 SYGVKD. The CDR3: CAISEPTSGRNEQFF. Written as DNA, the CDR3 is TGTGCCATCAGTGAGCCTACTTCCGGGAGGAATGAGCAGTTCTTC.

The rearrangement links TRBV24-1 to TRBJ2-1; 13 bases map to TRBD2. Germline CDR1 reads KGHDR; CDR2 reads SFDVKD. CDR3 length: 16 amino acids. The trim removed 3 bases at V and 8 bases at J, leaving 6 bases unmatched. The CDR3 spells CATSDPTSGGLDEQFF. CDR3 bases: TGTGCCACCAGTGATCCGACTAGCGGGGGGTTAGATGAGCAGTTCTTC.

In its sample, this clonotype was seen a few times. This chain uses TRBV20-1 with TRBJ2-7, with 8 bases lining up with TRBD2. CDR1 DFQATT and CDR2 SNEGSKA come from the germline V gene (reference sequence). The CDR3 extends over 15 amino acids. V dropped 1 base and J dropped 0; count of bases not matched to a gene: 5. The CDR3 DNA reads as TGCAGTGCTAGAGTTTCGGGGGGGTACTCCTACGAGCAGTACTTC. Encoded protein: CSARVSGGYSYEQYF.

This chain links TRBV6-5 with TRBJ2-5; 7 bases map to TRBD1. The CDR3 extends over 15 amino acids. Per the germline V gene, CDR1 is MNHEY and CDR2 is SVGAGI. Unmatched junction bases numbered 10, after V lost 4 bases and J lost 5 bases. This chain's CDR3 is CASSSDFRGLETQYF. Written as DNA, the CDR3 is TGTGCCAGCAGTTCCGATTTTAGGGGGCTCGAGACCCAGTACTTC.

V and J are TRBV7-8 and TRBJ1-2; D unclear. The V gene's germline CDR1 is SGHVS and CDR2 FQNEAQ. This CDR3 is 14 amino acids long. Trimming removed 5 bases from V and 8 bases from J, with 18 bases in between. The CDR3 bases are TGTGCCAGCAGCCCCGGTGGGCCGGCCGGCGGCTACACCTTC. Residues: CASSPGGPAGGYTF.

In this sample, this clonotype turned up a few times. The V and J genes are TRBV12-3 or TRBV12-4 and TRBJ1-4, with no clear D. This CDR3 region has 15 residues. V dropped 5 bases and J dropped 5 bases, with 15 bases sitting between them. In nucleotides, the CDR3 is TGTGCCAGCAGTCCCCTCGGGAATAGAAATGAAAAACTGTTTTTT. It yields the protein CASSPLGNRNEKLFF.

The chain carries TRBV9 and TRBJ2-5; 9 nucleotides align to TRBD2. Germline V gene lookup returns CDR1 SGDLS and CDR2 YYNGEE. The trim removed 3 bases at V and 5 bases at J, leaving 2 bases unmatched. The CDR3 has 13 amino acids. CDR3 loop: CASSASGRETQYF. CDR3 DNA sequence: TGTGCCAGCAGCGCCAGCGGGAGGGAGACCCAGTACTTC.

This clonotype has more than one count but fewer than ten. The chain has TRBV20-1 and TRBJ2-3; D is uncertain. V lost 0 bases and J 0 bases, leaving 7 bases between the germline ends. From germline, CDR1 is DFQATT and CDR2 SNEGSKA (reference sequence). CDR3 length equals 14 residues. CDR3 amino acids: CSARESRSTDTQYF. For the CDR3, the DNA is TGCAGTGCTAGAGAGTCGCGGAGCACAGATACGCAGTATTTT.